Reported below is one TCR beta chain. Its antigen is unknown. The record has no base qualities; no much larger clone is one base away. This entry is derived from a study of blood T cells in healthy people across ages (dated by TCRdb to about 2015). Background on the whole study: In model experiments, template switching captured about one uniquely barcoded TCR beta cDNA molecule for every two T cells. The study analyzed two additional independent replicas of 1 million unique cDNA reads from the same blood draw for two donors, one aged 18 to 30 and one aged 80 or older. The donors were split into four age groups: young (average 16 years), middle-aged (39), aged (more than 55) and long-lived (approximately 80). Using deep sequencing normalized with unique cDNA molecular identifiers, the study measured how TCR beta repertoire diversity changes with age. Results the study describes overall, beyond this receptor: Because the CMV infection status of the donors was unknown, age-related changes in expanded clonotypes may potentially have been confounded. Estimates of total diversity from one million sequenced T cells were regarded as lower bounds and underestimates. Conclusive comparison of naive and antigen-experienced compartments was prevented by the profiling of bulk unsorted PBMCs. Observed TCR beta diversity per million T cells fell roughly linearly with age, and a significant reduction was already apparent by age around 36. The long-lived group showed more naive CD4+ T cells, fewer expanded clones and increased TCR diversity than the aged group, suggesting age selection. There was a strong correlation between observed TCR beta diversity and the percentage of naive T cells measured by flow cytometry.

The donors were around 39 Caucasian individuals from Russia, aged roughly 6 to 95 years, who were systemically healthy. Each donor gave approximately 10 milliliters of peripheral blood, collected into EDTA-treated Vacutainer tubes. Ficoll-Paque density-gradient centrifugation was used to isolate PBMCs, with at least 7 million per sample. Total RNA was extracted from PBMCs with Trizol reagent, with at least 6 micrograms obtained per sample. For every donor, flow cytometry on a PBMC aliquot measured the percentage of naive CD45RAhigh/CD27high T cells. Libraries were made using 5' RACE. Sequencing took place on an Illumina HiSeq 2500. A second PCR of roughly 6 to 11 cycles was run with a J-beta primer mix and a sample-barcoded 5' primer. A unique molecular identifier was introduced onto each TCR beta cDNA molecule by a template-switch 5' adaptor carrying 12 random nucleotides. At least 3 million CDR3-containing paired-end reads were obtained from each sample. First-strand cDNA was synthesized from all RNA with the Mint cDNA synthesis kit, primed by a TRBC-specific oligonucleotide. Following uracil-DNA glycosylase treatment, a first 18-cycle PCR with universal primers M1SS and BC2_uni_R was performed on all cDNA. The original methods were these. Normalization of each sample was performed by random selection of 1 million high-quality reads, each carrying a distinct molecular identifier. Instead of being binned into consensus sequences, reads with shared molecular identifiers were discarded. CDR3 identification, clonotype clustering and error correction used MiTCR with a Q25 quality threshold and the strictest error-elimination algorithm. A nonparametric unseen species model with Euler transformation was used to estimate lower-bound total TCR beta diversity. TCRdb redid the processing of the public reads, applying fastp at Q25 and MiXCR, and retained in-frame beta chains. Entries are consolidated by CDR3 protein sequence, retaining the most common genes and DNA. The V and J calls reflect TCRdb's pipeline rather than the authors' work. The sample table lists around 800,000 distinct CDR3 sequences, approximately 24% of them with a count of one. About 3% of the sample is held by the ten biggest clonotypes.

V was cut back by 3 bases and J by 5 bases, leaving a gap of 11 bases between them. The CDR3 covers 14 residues, taking in both the cysteine and the phenylalanine. The kept DNA is CDR3 alone, 42 bases in frame from the first base. These sequences were also reported in another study, on T cells of mothers and their children. The second investigation adds: Nine systemically healthy Caucasian individuals, comprising three mothers and their six children, were included as donors. cDNA synthesis consumed the entire amount of extracted RNA, loaded at roughly 1.5 ug RNA in each 15 ul reaction. In the second PCR, sample barcodes and 2-4 random nucleotides were introduced via the M1S primer. More than 8 million TCR beta CDR3 reads were obtained from each mother, and some 3.2 million reads were obtained from each child. Thymic selection similarly shapes TCR recombination output in related and unrelated pairs, with minor effect from inherited differences. Normalized repertoire overlap in related mother-child pairs was always slightly higher than in unrelated mother-child pairs, but the difference was never significant. No persistent microchimeric T cell clones were detected, at a sensitivity of 90 to 100 clones per million clonotypes. Deep NGS was used in the study to compare the TCR beta repertoires of mothers and children and to look for features that separate related mother-child pairs from unrelated individuals. On average, the children were 11 +/- 4 years old, while the mothers were approximately 41 +/- 4 years old. After adapter ligation was performed with NEBNext reagents, the libraries were sequenced on an Illumina HiSeq 2000 with 100+100 nt paired-end reads. To avoid cross-contamination, the mother libraries and the child libraries were prepared a month apart and sequenced in separate runs. For each donor, between about 450,000 and 2,300,000 distinct TCR beta clonotypes were identified. Naive TCR beta clonotypes were estimated from low-frequency clonotypes matched to each donor's FACS-determined naive share, without sorting.

The sample was blood. The chain is assembled from TRBV12-3 or TRBV12-4 and TRBJ1-5, with no reliable assignment of the D segment. This sequence was found in a boy aged 10-17 years in good health. This receptor has the CDR3 CASSFIDIYQPQHF. The bases read TGTGCCAGCAGTTTCATAGACATTTATCAGCCCCAGCATTTT.